This T cell receptor beta chain came from a study of esophageal squamous cell carcinoma under preoperative chemotherapy. Study-level findings and limits: Post-treatment tumor-infiltrating lymphocytes appeared partly derived from peripheral T cells migrating into the tumor. Abundant clones tended to shrink rather than expand after paclitaxel-nedaplatin. Tumor-infiltrating lymphocytes showed no significant post-chemotherapy TCR diversity increase, unlike peripheral T cells.

Time point in this sample: after preoperative PTX-NDP chemotherapy. Patients received paclitaxel-nedaplatin as preoperative chemotherapy before surgery. V lost 6 bases to trimming and J lost 9 bases; unmatched junction nucleotides: 10. The germline V gene has CDR1 MRHNA and CDR2 SNTAGT. The CDR3 is made up of 14 amino acids. Via MiXCR, TCRdb re-called the PCR reads, giving one row per CDR3 protein. The table records roughly 10,000 distinct CDR3 sequences, 63% of them present only once. By share of the sample, this clonotype is medium-sized. The antigen remains unidentified. The chain uses TRBV6-4 and TRBJ2-1; 8 nucleotides match TRBD2. Sampling was performed from a patient given preoperative chemotherapy. The TCR sequence derives from a human donor with esophageal squamous cell carcinoma. The donor label of this sample is uncertain. The CDR3, as DNA: TGTGCCAGCAGGCCAGGGACTAGTTCATCTGAGCAGTTCTTC. Translation: CASRPGTSSSEQFF.